The 13 T cell receptor beta chains listed next were all sequenced from one sample in a study of cytomegalovirus exposure and HLA in healthy donors. PCR used 60 Vbeta primers and 13 Jbeta primers. Sequencing was performed with immunoSEQ multiplex PCR; in TCRdb, only in-frame clones are kept and a portion is missing. Of around 170,000 clones listed, approximately 80% are singletons. Sequencing was carried out using PBMCs. The receptors were sampled from a girl under 18 in good health and CMV-seropositive.

This clone came up once. This chain joins TRBV18 and TRBJ2-5; 8 nucleotides align to TRBD1. V lost 4 bases to trimming and J lost 1 base; unmatched junction nucleotides: 5. Per the germline V gene, CDR1 is KGHSH and CDR2 is LQKENI. The CDR3 sequence is 15 residues long. This CDR3 reads CASSLGTGIQETQYF. The CDR3, as DNA: TGTGCCAGCTCACTAGGGACAGGCATCCAAGAGACCCAGTACTTC.

The CDR3 reads CASSSTGFNSPLHF. The CDR3 DNA reads TGTGCCAGCAGCTCTACAGGGTTTAATTCACCCCTCCACTTT. The gene calls are TRBV7-9 and TRBJ1-6; the D gene is possibly TRBD1 (6 bases). In germline, CDR1 is SEHNR, CDR2 FQNEAQ (reference sequence). With 4 bases removed from V and 6 bases from J, the gap between germline ends came to 10 bases. This CDR3 comprises 14 residues. Full variable domain (remainder filled in from reference TRBV7-9 and TRBJ1-6): DTGVSQNPRHKITKRGQNVTFRCDPISEHNRLYWYRQTLGQGPEFLTYFQNEAQLEKSRLLSDRFSAERPKGSFSTLEIQRTEQGDSAMYLCASSSTGFNSPLHFGNGTRLTVT.

The V and J genes are TRBV7-9 and TRBJ2-7; 7 nucleotides agree with TRBD1. CDR3 length: 16 residues. Germline assignment: CDR1 SEHNR and CDR2 FQNEAQ (reference sequence). The ends lost 3 bases at V and 6 bases at J; junction bases unmatched: 14. In nucleotides, the CDR3 is TGTGCCAGCAGCTTGCACCTCCCGACAGGGATTGGCGAGCAGTACTTC. This gives the protein CASSLHLPTGIGEQYF.

The chain has TRBV18 and TRBJ2-1; 8 bases align to TRBD2. Per germline, CDR1 KGHSH and CDR2 LQKENI. The CDR3 runs 15 residues. Trimming took 5 bases from V and 6 from J; bases not matched to a gene: 9. The CDR3 nucleotides read TGTGCCAGCTCAAACCCGGGACTAGTTTTCAATGAGCAGTTCTTC. Amino acids: CASSNPGLVFNEQFF.

This clone turned up a few times. The chain combines TRBV25-1 with TRBJ1-5, with D possibly matching TRBD1 (6 bases). Trimming cost V 1 base and J 6 bases, with 10 bases left between them. This CDR3 is 14 amino acids long. Germline CDR1 is MGHDK and CDR2 is SYGVNS. The CDR3 nucleotides read TGTGCCAGCAGTGAATCTACAGGGCTTCAGCCCCAGCATTTT. This translates into CASSESTGLQPQHF.

The gene calls are TRBV7-8 and TRBJ1-2, with a possible D match to TRBD1 (5 bases). This CDR3 comprises 17 residues. Germline V gene data show CDR1 as SGHVS and CDR2 as FQNEAQ. Trimming took off 5 bases at V and 3 bases at J, with 22 bases between the two ends. The CDR3, as DNA: TGTGCCAGCAGCCCGCGATGGGCACAGGCCGTCGACTATGGCTACACCTTC. It encodes CASSPRWAQAVDYGYTF.

The genes are TRBV2 and TRBJ1-5; 12 bases are a match to TRBD1. The germline V gene encodes CDR1 SNHLY and CDR2 FYNNEI. Trimming took 6 bases from V and 7 from J; bases not matched to a gene: 1. This CDR3 is built from 13 residues. The chain's CDR3 is CASRGTGGQPQHF. The CDR3 DNA sequence: TGTGCCAGCAGGGGGACAGGGGGCCAGCCCCAGCATTTT. The variable domain in full, with the rest retrieved from reference TRBV2 and TRBJ1-5, is EPEVTQTPSHQVTQMGQEVILRCVPISNHLYFYWYRQILGQKVEFLVSFYNNEISEKSEIFDDQFSVERPDGSNFTLKIRSTKLEDSAMYFCASRGTGGQPQHFGDGTRLSIL.

This chain uses TRBV6-5 with TRBJ1-2; D unresolved. V shed 2 bases and J shed 6 bases, with 10 bases lying between them. The CDR3 is made up of 13 amino acids. Germline CDR1 is MNHEY and CDR2 is SVGAGI. Here the CDR3 DNA reads TGTGCCAGCAGTTACAATCCCGGGAATGGCTACACCTTC. Protein product: CASSYNPGNGYTF.

A few counts support this clone. The V and J genes are TRBV5-6 and TRBJ2-5; 7 bases line up with TRBD2. Per germline, CDR1 SGHDT and CDR2 YYEEEE. This CDR3 has 15 residues. The trim removed 4 bases at V and 5 bases at J, leaving 11 bases unmatched. CDR3 residues: CASSVLRGVGETQYF. As DNA, the CDR3 is TGTGCCAGCAGCGTTCTCCGGGGGGTAGGCGAGACCCAGTACTTC.

The genes are TRBV19 and TRBJ2-7, with 8 bases fitting TRBD1. This CDR3 contains 16 residues. Looked up from germline, CDR1 is LNHDA and CDR2 is SQIVND (reference sequence). V dropped 7 bases and J dropped 0; count of bases not matched to a gene: 11. CDR3 sequence: CASTPTWTGSSYEQYF. DNA of the CDR3: TGTGCCAGTACTCCAACCTGGACAGGGAGCTCCTACGAGCAGTACTTC.

The chain recombines TRBV2 with TRBJ2-6; D is uncertain. This CDR3 region has 12 residues. Per germline, CDR1 SNHLY and CDR2 FYNNEI. With 3 bases removed from V and 7 bases from J, the gap between germline ends came to 4 bases. CDR3 coding DNA: TGTGCCAGCAGTGATCTTGCCAACGTCCTGACTTTC. This sequence encodes CASSDLANVLTF.

For the CDR3, the DNA is TGTGCCAGCAGGAACACGGGGAGTGAGAAAAAACTGTTTTTT. Protein product: CASRNTGSEKKLFF. This sequence joins TRBV2 and TRBJ1-4; D gene ambiguous. The V end lost 6 bases, the J end lost 9 bases, and 17 bases lay between the germline ends. CDR1 is SNHLY and CDR2 is FYNNEI in the germline V gene. The CDR3 is 14 amino acids.

This clone was seen just once. This chain connects TRBV5-6 to TRBJ2-1, with 7 positions matching TRBD2. Germline V gene sequence: CDR1 SGHDT, CDR2 YYEEEE. The J segment lost 5 bases and the V segment lost 0 bases, leaving 8 bases of the junction unmatched. The CDR3 is 16 amino acids. The CDR3 spells CASSLDWASGHNEQFF. In DNA, the CDR3 is TGTGCCAGCAGCTTGGATTGGGCTAGCGGACACAATGAGCAGTTCTTC.